The next 19 T cell receptor beta chains were all read from a single sample in a study of blood T cell repertoires in COVID-19. Here immunoSEQ multiplex PCR was the method, and the copy in TCRdb shows in-frame clones only, minus some. The sample lists about 330,000 clones, around 89% occurring once. Sequencing input: peripheral blood. Receptor source: a man younger than 35 who had recovered from COVID-19.

The chain is built from TRBV27 and TRBJ1-1, with unresolved D. The CDR3 extends over 13 amino acids. Germline V gene data show CDR1 as MNHEY and CDR2 as SMNVEV (reference sequence). Trimming cost V 3 bases and J 3 bases, with 8 bases left between them. CDR3 loop: CASSFLRDTEAFF. CDR3 nucleotide sequence: TGTGCCAGCAGTTTCCTCCGGGACACTGAAGCTTTCTTT.

The chain couples TRBV5-1 to TRBJ2-1; 11 nucleotides align to TRBD2. There are 16 residues in the CDR3. The V segment lost 4 bases and the J segment 7 bases; nucleotides outside the gene matches: 10. Germline V gives CDR1 SGHRS, CDR2 YFSETQ. CDR3 sequence reads: CASSARTSGRGNEQFF. CDR3 DNA sequence: TGCGCCAGCAGCGCACGGACTAGCGGGCGTGGGAATGAGCAGTTCTTC.

This chain connects TRBV19 to TRBJ1-1; D gene ambiguous. V was shortened by 4 bases and J by 0 bases, with 9 bases between the two germline ends. From germline, CDR1 is LNHDA and CDR2 SQIVND (reference sequence). The CDR3 consists of 14 residues. CDR3 amino acids: CASSTPVLNTEAFF. CDR3 bases: TGTGCCAGTAGTACCCCCGTCTTGAACACTGAAGCTTTCTTT.

This chain joins TRBV11-2 and TRBJ2-6, with D tentatively TRBD2 (5 bases). Germline V lookup: CDR1 SGHAT, CDR2 FQNNGV. The CDR3 loop spans 15 amino acids. The V and J ends lost 4 bases and 0 bases respectively, with 7 bases between them. The CDR3 nucleotides read TGTGCCAGCAGCTCCGGGGTCTCTGGGGCCAACGTCCTGACTTTC. It translates to CASSSGVSGANVLTF.

The V gene is TRBV4-1, the J gene TRBJ2-1; D perhaps matches TRBD1 (9 bases). V was pared by 5 bases and J by 6 bases, with 17 bases between. The CDR3 runs to 15 residues. In germline, CDR1 is MGHRA, CDR2 YSYEKL. The CDR3 region is CASSFGGGQGNEQFF. In nucleotides, the CDR3 is TGCGCCAGCAGCTTCGGGGGGGGACAGGGCAATGAGCAGTTCTTC.

The rearrangement uses TRBV27 and TRBJ1-2; 10 nucleotides line up with TRBD1. The ends lost 4 bases at V and 4 bases at J; junction bases unmatched: 3. Per the germline V gene, CDR1 is MNHEY and CDR2 is SMNVEV (reference sequence). CDR3 size: 14 residues. CDR3 residues: CASSSGQGSYGYTF. CDR3 DNA: TGTGCCAGCAGTTCGGGACAGGGGAGCTATGGCTACACCTTC.

The chain combines TRBV7-3 with TRBJ2-3; 7 nucleotides line up with TRBD1. The CDR3 is made up of 16 amino acids. V was pared by 1 base and J by 3 bases, with 7 bases of the junction left unmatched. From germline, CDR1 is SGHTA and CDR2 FQGTGA. The CDR3: CASSLIRTGPTDTQYF. Here the CDR3 DNA reads TGTGCCAGCAGCTTAATCAGGACAGGACCTACAGATACGCAGTATTTT. Complete variable domain (other parts from reference TRBV7-3 and TRBJ2-3): GAGVSQTPSNKVTEKGKYVELRCDPISGHTALYWYRQSLGQGPEFLIYFQGTGAADDSGLPNDRFFAVRPEGSVSTLKIQRTERGDSAVYLCASSLIRTGPTDTQYFGPGTRLTVL.

The V gene is TRBV19, the J gene TRBJ2-7, with D possibly being TRBD2 (6 bases). This CDR3 region has 15 residues. Germline V gene lookup returns CDR1 LNHDA and CDR2 SQIVND (reference sequence). The V and J ends lost 4 bases and 2 bases respectively, with 15 bases between them. CDR3 DNA sequence: TGTGCCAGTAGTACCCGCGGGGCGGCAGCCTACGAGCAGTACTTC. Its translation is CASSTRGAAAYEQYF.

The table lists this clone with a count of one. The V gene is TRBV18, the J gene TRBJ2-7; D is perhaps TRBD2 (6 bases). This CDR3 is 13 amino acids long. The germline V gene encodes CDR1 KGHSH and CDR2 LQKENI. V lost 2 bases to trimming and J lost 9 bases, with 14 bases between them. CDR3 sequence (DNA): TGTGCCAGCTCACCAGCCCGGGAGAATGGGCAGTACTTC. This gives the protein CASSPARENGQYF.

This sequence joins TRBV24-1 and TRBJ2-1; 10 bases are a match to TRBD2. J was trimmed by 8 bases and V by 2 bases; bases with no gene match: 8. The CDR3 contains 16 residues. The germline gives CDR1 KGHDR, CDR2 SFDVKD. Written as DNA, the CDR3 is TGTGCCACCAGTGATTCGGGAGCGGGAGGGCTGGATGAGCAGTTCTTC. Its translation is CATSDSGAGGLDEQFF.

V is TRBV3-1 (or the pseudogene TRBV3-2) and J is TRBJ2-7; 7 nucleotides line up with TRBD1. V dropped 4 bases and J dropped 7; count of bases not matched to a gene: 19. Germline lookup yields CDR1 LGHDT and CDR2 YNNKEL (reference sequence). The CDR3 has 17 amino acids. The CDR3: CASSREGGRGQAGEQYF. The CDR3 region has the DNA TGTGCCAGCAGCCGGGAAGGGGGCAGGGGTCAAGCCGGTGAGCAGTACTTC.

The chain employs TRBV21-1 and TRBJ2-5; TRBD1, as called in the table, went unchecked against the DNA. TRBV21-1 is listed as a pseudogene. The CDR3 runs to 14 residues. The CDR3 here is CASSCGQGGETQYF. The CDR3 DNA is TGTGCCAGCAGCTGCGGACAGGGGGGAGAGACCCAGTACTTC.

The chain has TRBV29-1 and TRBJ1-1; 7 nucleotides line up with TRBD1. The CDR3 totals 17 residues. V shed 5 bases and J 6 bases; nucleotides not matched to a gene: 21. Germline V gives CDR1 SQVTM, CDR2 ANQGSEA. CDR3 residues: CSVYSLPGQGGGAEAFF. The CDR3 DNA sequence: TGCAGCGTTTATTCCCTCCCTGGGCAAGGGGGCGGCGCTGAAGCTTTCTTT.

V is TRBV4-1 and J is TRBJ2-7; D uncertain. Trimming pared 1 base from V and 2 bases from J, leaving 18 bases between. Germline V lookup: CDR1 MGHRA, CDR2 YSYEKL. The CDR3 contains 17 residues. The DNA of the CDR3 is TGCGCCAGCAGCCAAGTTCGGCCAGGCCTATTGCCCTACGAGCAGTACTTC. The encoded protein is CASSQVRPGLLPYEQYF.

The V call is TRBV6-5, the J call TRBJ2-7; 11 nucleotides align to TRBD2. CDR3 size: 15 residues. The V gene's germline CDR1 is MNHEY and CDR2 SVGAGI. With V trimmed by 7 bases and J by 1 base, 6 bases remained unmatched. The CDR3: CASTPLAGGSYEQYF. CDR3 nucleotide sequence: TGTGCCAGCACCCCTCTAGCGGGAGGTTCCTACGAGCAGTACTTC.

The chain couples TRBV19 to TRBJ1-1, with D possibly TRBD1 on 5 matching bases. Germline CDR1 and CDR2: LNHDA and SQIVND (reference sequence). The V gene lost 6 bases and the J gene lost 5 bases, with 13 bases spanning the gap. This CDR3 region has 13 residues. The CDR3 nucleotides read TGTGCCAGTAGCCAGACAGACTGGACTGAAGCTTTCTTT. Residues: CASSQTDWTEAFF.

The chain has TRBV18 and TRBJ1-1; 8 bases are a match to TRBD1. Germline V gives CDR1 KGHSH, CDR2 LQKENI. The ends lost 2 bases at V and 7 bases at J; junction bases unmatched: 6. The CDR3 runs 14 residues. The CDR3 protein is CASSPGQGTLEAFF. The CDR3 DNA reads as TGTGCCAGCTCACCAGGACAGGGTACTCTTGAAGCTTTCTTT.

The CDR3 DNA sequence: TGCGCCAGCACCCTGGACTCGAACACTGAAGCTTTCTTT. Its protein product is CASTLDSNTEAFF. V usage is TRBV5-1 and J usage is TRBJ1-1; D remains ambiguous. The CDR3 is 13 residues long. Trimming stripped 6 bases from V and 1 base from J, with 10 bases between. CDR1 SGHRS and CDR2 YFSETQ come from the germline V gene.

The rearrangement uses TRBV7-2 and TRBJ2-7, with TRBD2 matching over 8 bases. The V and J ends lost 5 bases and 5 bases, in that order; junction bases with no gene match: 11. The CDR3 spans 15 residues. CDR1 is SGHTA, CDR2 FQGNSA, per germline. As DNA, the CDR3 is TGTGCCAGCAGCGTAAGAGTAGCGGGGCCCGACGAGCAGTACTTC. It is translated as CASSVRVAGPDEQYF.